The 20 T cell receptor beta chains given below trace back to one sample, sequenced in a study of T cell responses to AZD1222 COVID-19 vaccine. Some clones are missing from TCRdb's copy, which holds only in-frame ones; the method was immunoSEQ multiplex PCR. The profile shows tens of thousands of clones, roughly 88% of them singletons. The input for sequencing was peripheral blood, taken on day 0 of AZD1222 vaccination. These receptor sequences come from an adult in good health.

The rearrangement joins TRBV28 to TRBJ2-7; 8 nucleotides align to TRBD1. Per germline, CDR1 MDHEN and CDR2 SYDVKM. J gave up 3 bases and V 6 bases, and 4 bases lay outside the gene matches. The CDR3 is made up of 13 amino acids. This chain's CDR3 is CASRTTGVYEQYF. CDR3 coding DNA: TGTGCCAGCAGGACGACAGGGGTCTACGAGCAGTACTTC.

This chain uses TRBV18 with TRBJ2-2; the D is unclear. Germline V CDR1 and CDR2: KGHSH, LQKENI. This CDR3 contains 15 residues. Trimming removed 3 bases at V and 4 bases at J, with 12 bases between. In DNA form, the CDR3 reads TGTGCCAGCTCACCCCCGTCTGGGTTCACCGGGGAGCTGTTTTTT. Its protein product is CASSPPSGFTGELFF.

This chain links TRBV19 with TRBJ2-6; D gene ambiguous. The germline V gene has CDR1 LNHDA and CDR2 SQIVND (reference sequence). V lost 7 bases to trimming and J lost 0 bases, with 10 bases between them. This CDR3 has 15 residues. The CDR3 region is CASTAASSGANVLTF. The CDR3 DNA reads TGTGCCAGTACGGCAGCAAGCTCTGGGGCCAACGTCCTGACTTTC.

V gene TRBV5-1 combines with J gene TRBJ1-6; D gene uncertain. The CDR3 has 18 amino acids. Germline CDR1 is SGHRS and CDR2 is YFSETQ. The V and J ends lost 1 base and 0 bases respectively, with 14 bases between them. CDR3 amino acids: CASSLRHSLSSYNSPLHF. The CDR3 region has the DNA TGCGCCAGCAGCTTGCGACACTCACTCAGCTCCTATAATTCACCCCTCCACTTT.

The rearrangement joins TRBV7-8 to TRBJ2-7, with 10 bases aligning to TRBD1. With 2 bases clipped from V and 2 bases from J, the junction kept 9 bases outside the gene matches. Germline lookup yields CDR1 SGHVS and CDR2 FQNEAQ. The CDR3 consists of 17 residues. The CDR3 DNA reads TGTGCCAGCAGCTTAAACTCCGGGACAGGGGAGGCCTACGAGCAGTACTTC. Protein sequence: CASSLNSGTGEAYEQYF.

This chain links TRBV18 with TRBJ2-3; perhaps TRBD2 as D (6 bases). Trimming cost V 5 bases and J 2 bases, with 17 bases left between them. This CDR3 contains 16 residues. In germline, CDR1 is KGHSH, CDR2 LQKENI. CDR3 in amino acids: CASSTPPGASTDTQYF. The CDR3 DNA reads TGTGCCAGCTCAACCCCCCCGGGAGCCTCCACAGATACGCAGTATTTT.

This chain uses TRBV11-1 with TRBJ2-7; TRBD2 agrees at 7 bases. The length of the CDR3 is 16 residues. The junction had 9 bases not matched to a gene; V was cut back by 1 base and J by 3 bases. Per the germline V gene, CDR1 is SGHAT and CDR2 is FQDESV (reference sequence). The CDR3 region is CASSLVPRGGGYEQYF. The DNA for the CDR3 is TGTGCCAGCAGCTTAGTCCCCCGCGGGGGAGGCTACGAGCAGTACTTC.

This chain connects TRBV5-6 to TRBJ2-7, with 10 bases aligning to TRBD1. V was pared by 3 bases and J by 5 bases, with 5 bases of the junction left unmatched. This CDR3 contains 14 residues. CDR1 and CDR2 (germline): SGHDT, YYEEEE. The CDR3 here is CASSSTGGSDEQYF. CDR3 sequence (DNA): TGTGCCAGCAGCTCGACAGGGGGCTCAGACGAGCAGTACTTC.

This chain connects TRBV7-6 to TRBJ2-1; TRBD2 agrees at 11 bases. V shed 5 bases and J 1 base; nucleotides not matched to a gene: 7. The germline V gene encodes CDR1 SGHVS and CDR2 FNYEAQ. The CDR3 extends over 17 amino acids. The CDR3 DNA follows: TGTGCCAGCAGCGAAGCGGGGACTAGCGGATCCTACAATGAGCAGTTCTTC. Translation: CASSEAGTSGSYNEQFF.

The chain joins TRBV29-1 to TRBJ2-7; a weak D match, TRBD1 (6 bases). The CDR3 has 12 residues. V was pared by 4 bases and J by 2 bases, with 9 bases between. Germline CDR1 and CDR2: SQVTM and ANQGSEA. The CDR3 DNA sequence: TGCAGCGTTGGGCAGGGGACCTACGAGCAGTACTTC. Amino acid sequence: CSVGQGTYEQYF.

CDR3 DNA: TGTGCCAGCAGCGTTAGAGTGAGCGGGGGTAACAATGAGCAGTTCTTC. This gives the protein CASSVRVSGGNNEQFF. The gene calls are TRBV7-9 and TRBJ2-1; TRBD2 agrees at 8 bases. There are 16 residues in the CDR3. Germline-derived CDR1 and CDR2 are SEHNR and FQNEAQ (reference sequence). J gave up 5 bases and V 5 bases, and 11 bases lay outside the gene matches.

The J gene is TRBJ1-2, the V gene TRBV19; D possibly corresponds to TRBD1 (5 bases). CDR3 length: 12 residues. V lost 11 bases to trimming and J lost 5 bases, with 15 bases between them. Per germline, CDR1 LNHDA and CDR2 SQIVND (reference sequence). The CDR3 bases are TGTGCCCTGGGGGACCAGGCATATGGCTACACCTTC. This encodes CALGDQAYGYTF.

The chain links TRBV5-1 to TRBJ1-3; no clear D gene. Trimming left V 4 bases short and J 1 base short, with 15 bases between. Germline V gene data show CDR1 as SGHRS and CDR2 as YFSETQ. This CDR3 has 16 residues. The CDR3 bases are TGCGCCAGCAGCCTATATTTTTCGGGGTCTGGAAACACCATATATTTT. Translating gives CASSLYFSGSGNTIYF. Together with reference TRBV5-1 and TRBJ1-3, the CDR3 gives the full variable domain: KAGVTQTPRYLIKTRGQQVTLSCSPISGHRSVSWYQQTPGQGLQFLFEYFSETQRNKGNFPGRFSGRQFSNSRSEMNVSTLELGDSALYLCASSLYFSGSGNTIYFGEGSWLTVV.

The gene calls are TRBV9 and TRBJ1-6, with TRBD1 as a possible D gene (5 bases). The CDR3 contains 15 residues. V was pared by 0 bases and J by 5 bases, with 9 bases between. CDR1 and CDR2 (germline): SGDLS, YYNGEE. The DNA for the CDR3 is TGTGCCAGCAGCGTAGGACAGTTACATAATTCACCCCTCCACTTT. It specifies CASSVGQLHNSPLHF.

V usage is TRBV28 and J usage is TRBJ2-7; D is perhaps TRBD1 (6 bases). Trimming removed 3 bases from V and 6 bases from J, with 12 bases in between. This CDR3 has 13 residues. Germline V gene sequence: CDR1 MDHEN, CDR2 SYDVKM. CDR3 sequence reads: CASSFLGASEQYF. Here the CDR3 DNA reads TGTGCCAGCAGTTTTTTGGGGGCGAGCGAGCAGTACTTC.

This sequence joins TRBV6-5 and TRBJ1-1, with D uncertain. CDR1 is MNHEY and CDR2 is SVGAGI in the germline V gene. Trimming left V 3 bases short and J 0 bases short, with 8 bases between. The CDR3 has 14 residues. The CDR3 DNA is TGTGCCAGCAGTTATCAGGCCATGAACACTGAAGCTTTCTTT. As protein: CASSYQAMNTEAFF.

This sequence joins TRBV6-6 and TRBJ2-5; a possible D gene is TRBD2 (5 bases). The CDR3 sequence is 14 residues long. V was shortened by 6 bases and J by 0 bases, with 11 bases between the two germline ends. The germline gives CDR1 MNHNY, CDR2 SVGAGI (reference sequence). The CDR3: CASSSGTYQETQYF. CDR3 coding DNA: TGTGCCAGCAGCAGCGGAACGTACCAAGAGACCCAGTACTTC.

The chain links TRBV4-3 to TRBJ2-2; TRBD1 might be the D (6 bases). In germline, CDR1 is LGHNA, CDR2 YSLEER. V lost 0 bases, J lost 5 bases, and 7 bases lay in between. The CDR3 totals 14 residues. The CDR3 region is CASSQDQGTGELFF. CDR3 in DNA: TGCGCCAGCAGCCAAGACCAGGGGACCGGGGAGCTGTTTTTT.

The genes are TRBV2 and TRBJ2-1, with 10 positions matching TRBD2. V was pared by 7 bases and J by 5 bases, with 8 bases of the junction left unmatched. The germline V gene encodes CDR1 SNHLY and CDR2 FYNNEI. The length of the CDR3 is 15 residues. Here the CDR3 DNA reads TGTGCCAGCAAGAAGCGGGAGGGGAAGGACAATGAGCAGTTCTTC. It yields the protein CASKKREGKDNEQFF.

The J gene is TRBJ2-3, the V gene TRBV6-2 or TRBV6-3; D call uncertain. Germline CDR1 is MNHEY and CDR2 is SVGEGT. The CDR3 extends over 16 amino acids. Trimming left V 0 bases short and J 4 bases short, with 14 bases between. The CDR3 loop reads CASSYSSATFSDTQYF. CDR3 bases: TGTGCCAGCAGTTACTCGTCAGCCACTTTCTCAGATACGCAGTATTTT.